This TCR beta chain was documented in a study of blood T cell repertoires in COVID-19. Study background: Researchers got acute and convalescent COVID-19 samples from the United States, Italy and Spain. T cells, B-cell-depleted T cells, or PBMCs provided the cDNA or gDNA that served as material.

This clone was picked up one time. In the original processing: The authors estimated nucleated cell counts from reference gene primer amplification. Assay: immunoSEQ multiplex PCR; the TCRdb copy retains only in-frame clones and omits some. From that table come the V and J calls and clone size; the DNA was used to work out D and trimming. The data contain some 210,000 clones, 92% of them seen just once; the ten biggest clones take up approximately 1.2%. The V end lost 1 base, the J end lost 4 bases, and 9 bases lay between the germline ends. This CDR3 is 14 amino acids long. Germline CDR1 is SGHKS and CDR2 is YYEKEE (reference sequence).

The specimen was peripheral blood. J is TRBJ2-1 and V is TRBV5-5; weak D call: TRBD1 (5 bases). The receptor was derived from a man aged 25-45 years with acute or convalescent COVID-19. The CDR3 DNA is TGTGCCAGCAGCTTGTCTTGGACATACAATGAGCAGTTCTTC. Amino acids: CASSLSWTYNEQFF. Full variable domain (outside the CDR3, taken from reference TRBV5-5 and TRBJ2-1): DAGVTQSPTHLIKTRGQQVTLRCSPISGHKSVSWYQQVLGQGPQFIFQYYEKEERGRGNFPDRFSARQFPNYSSELNVNALLLGDSALYLCASSLSWTYNEQFFGPGTRLTVL.